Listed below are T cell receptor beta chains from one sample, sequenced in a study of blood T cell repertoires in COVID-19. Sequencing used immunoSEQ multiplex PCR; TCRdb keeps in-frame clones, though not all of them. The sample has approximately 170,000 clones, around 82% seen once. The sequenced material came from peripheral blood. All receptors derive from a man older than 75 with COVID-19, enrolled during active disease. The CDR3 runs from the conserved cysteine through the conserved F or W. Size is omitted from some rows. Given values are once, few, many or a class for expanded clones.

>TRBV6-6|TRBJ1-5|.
CASSYINSNQPQHF
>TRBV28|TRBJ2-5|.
CASSSRQKGEETQYF
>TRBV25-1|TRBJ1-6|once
CASSRDRVNSPLHF
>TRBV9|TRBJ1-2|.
CASSGGPTGGRYGYTF
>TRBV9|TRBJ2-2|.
CASIQGSGGGELFF
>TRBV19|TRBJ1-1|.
CASSSRGPGAFF
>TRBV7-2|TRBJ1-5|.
CASSAAWGGRQPQHF
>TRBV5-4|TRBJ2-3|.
CASSFKDTQDTQYF
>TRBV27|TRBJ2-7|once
CASTPNRDRREEQYF
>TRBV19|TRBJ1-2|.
CASSRRRGDGYTF
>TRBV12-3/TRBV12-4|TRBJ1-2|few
CASSLVSDYGYTF
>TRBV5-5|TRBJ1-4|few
CASTLTTGANEKLFF
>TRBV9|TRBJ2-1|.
CASSFDIEQFF
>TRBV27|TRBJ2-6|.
CASSSSGVSPGANVLTF
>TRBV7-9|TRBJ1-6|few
CASSFGGSMNSPLHF
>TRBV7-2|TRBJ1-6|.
CASSLTGGAGSPLHF
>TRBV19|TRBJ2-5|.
CASRPTGTETQYF
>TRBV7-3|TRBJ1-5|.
CASSRQGQPQHF
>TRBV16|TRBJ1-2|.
CASSQQGSDGYTF